The 21 T cell receptor beta chains below come from one sample, sequenced in a study of response to subunit inactivated influenza vaccine. TCRdb reprocessed the RT-PCR reads via MiXCR and lists one record per CDR3 protein. The repertoire holds a few hundred thousand distinct CDR3 sequences, with about 14% as singletons. Sample: PBMCs from blood, taken about 11 days after vaccination. The receptors were sampled from a man aged 45-60 years who received an inactivated influenza vaccine.

This clonotype turned up a few times. The genes are TRBV10-3 and TRBJ1-6, with D unclear. Per the germline V gene, CDR1 is ENHRY and CDR2 is SYGVKD. V lost 11 bases to trimming and J lost 5 bases, with 16 bases between them. The CDR3 covers 14 residues. Written as DNA, the CDR3 is TGTGCCTGCCGGGTCGGCGGCAATAATTCACCCCTCCACTTT. Protein product: CACRVGGNNSPLHF.

CDR3 DNA: TGTGCCAGCAGCTTAGGCGGGACCCCTCAAGAGACCCAGTACTTC. Its translation is CASSLGGTPQETQYF. The V call is TRBV11-2, the J call TRBJ2-5; tentative D call: TRBD2 (6 bases). CDR3 length equals 15 residues. Trimming removed 1 base from V and 2 bases from J, with 11 bases in between. Germline CDR1 SGHAT, CDR2 FQNNGV.

In regard to this clonotype: The conserved phenylalanine or tryptophan normally closing the CDR3 is absent here, so this likely arose from a read error. The CDR3 nucleotides are TGTGCCAGCAGTCGGACTAGCGGGAGACCTAATGAGCAGTTCTTG. Amino acid sequence: CASSRTSGRPNEQFL. The rearrangement joins TRBV28 to TRBJ2-1, with 13 bases matching TRBD2. Per the germline V gene, CDR1 is MDHEN and CDR2 is SYDVKM. Trimming at V came to 5 bases and at J to 7 bases, leaving 5 bases not matched to a gene. This CDR3 is 15 amino acids long.

The table lists this clonotype with many counts. The rearrangement links TRBV7-9 to TRBJ2-3, with D unclear. Germline loops: CDR1 SEHNR, CDR2 FQNEAQ (reference sequence). CDR3 length: 14 amino acids. V shed 1 base and J shed 0 bases, with 5 bases lying between them. CDR3: CASSLVSSTDTQYF. CDR3 bases: TGTGCCAGCAGCTTAGTCAGTAGCACAGATACGCAGTATTTT.

The chain couples TRBV4-3 to TRBJ2-6; 8 positions agree with TRBD1. The CDR3 is 15 residues long. Germline values: CDR1 LGHNA, CDR2 YSLEER. Germline trimming cut 3 bases from V and 3 bases from J; bases unmatched to any gene: 1. The CDR3, as DNA: TGCGCCAGCAGCCACGGGACAGGTGGGGCCAACGTCCTGACTTTC. It yields the protein CASSHGTGGANVLTF.

This chain uses TRBV19 with TRBJ2-2; D call uncertain. The CDR3 is 14 amino acids. The V gene's germline CDR1 is LNHDA and CDR2 SQIVND (reference sequence). V was trimmed by 3 bases and J by 4 bases, leaving 9 bases between them. As DNA, the CDR3 is TGTGCCAGTAGTATTCTGACTGCCACCGGGGAGCTGTTTTTT. This translates into CASSILTATGELFF.

The table lists this clonotype with a few counts. The V and J genes are TRBV19 and TRBJ1-2, with a possible D match to TRBD1 (5 bases). Trimming removed 7 bases from V and 2 bases from J, with 11 bases in between. The CDR3 has 13 residues. Germline V gene lookup returns CDR1 LNHDA and CDR2 SQIVND (reference sequence). CDR3 residues: CASNAGANYGYTF. DNA for the CDR3: TGTGCCAGTAATGCCGGGGCCAACTATGGCTACACCTTC.

This clonotype has ten or more counts. Compared with germline, one end of the junction differs, possibly owing to a read error. The V gene is TRBV12-3 or TRBV12-4, the J gene TRBJ2-7; D is undetermined. The CDR3 is made up of 13 amino acids. The CDR3 sequence is CASSFRGSYEQYF. The CDR3, as DNA: TGCGCCAGCAGCTTTAGAGGTTCCTACGAGCAGTACTTC.

About this clonotype itself: The junction does not match germline at one end; this may be a read error. The V call is TRBV7-9, the J call TRBJ1-1; no firm D call. This CDR3 contains 14 residues. Germline V gene lookup returns CDR1 SEHNR and CDR2 FQNEAQ (reference sequence). The CDR3 loop reads CASSPGASNTEALF. The CDR3 DNA sequence: TGTGCCAGCAGCCCCGGAGCATCGAACACTGAAGCTCTCTTT.

This clonotype was seen at least ten times. The gene calls are TRBV4-1 and TRBJ2-7, with D uncertain. Deletions cut 1 base from V and 2 bases from J, with 12 bases between. Germline V gene lookup returns CDR1 MGHRA and CDR2 YSYEKL. The CDR3 extends over 15 amino acids. This CDR3 reads CASSQVSQAAYEQYF. The CDR3 DNA is TGCGCCAGCAGCCAAGTGTCGCAGGCTGCCTACGAGCAGTACTTC.

This clonotype has just a few counts. This sequence joins TRBV10-3 and TRBJ1-2; no definite D call. V lost 6 bases and J 3 bases, leaving 8 bases between the germline ends. The CDR3 is made up of 12 amino acids. Germline CDR1 ENHRY, CDR2 SYGVKD. Here the CDR3 reads CAIRGVYYGYTF. Written as DNA, the CDR3 is TGTGCCATCAGGGGAGTTTACTATGGCTACACCTTC.

Only a few counts were recorded for this clonotype. The chain has TRBV27 and TRBJ2-7, with D tentatively TRBD1 (5 bases). Germline V gene sequence: CDR1 MNHEY, CDR2 SMNVEV (reference sequence). The CDR3 has 14 amino acids. Between the trimmed V and J ends, which lost 2 bases and 4 bases, there was a span of 12 bases. CDR3 sequence (DNA): TGTGCCAGCAGTTTAAAAGGGGTTGGGTACGAGCAGTACTTC. Translated, it gives CASSLKGVGYEQYF.

The chain uses TRBV7-8 and TRBJ2-1, with 9 bases identical to TRBD2. Trimming removed 0 bases from V and 6 bases from J; junction bases left unmatched: 6. CDR1 and CDR2 from the germline V gene are SGHVS and FQNEAQ. This CDR3 comprises 16 residues. The CDR3 protein is CASSLASASGTNEQFF. The CDR3 nucleotides are TGTGCCAGCAGCTTAGCTAGTGCTAGCGGGACCAATGAGCAGTTCTTC. The full variable domain, in which reference TRBV7-8 and TRBJ2-1 provide the parts outside the CDR3, is GAGVSQSPRYKVAKRGQDVALRCDPISGHVSLFWYQQALGQGPEFLTYFQNEAQLDKSGLPSDRFFAERPEGSVSTLKIQRTQQEDSAVYLCASSLASASGTNEQFFGPGTRLTVL.

The gene calls are TRBV11-2 and TRBJ2-3; 10 bases are shared with TRBD2. From germline, CDR1 is SGHAT and CDR2 FQNNGV. This CDR3 spans 17 amino acids. Germline trimming cut 2 bases from V and 1 base from J; bases unmatched to any gene: 6. This CDR3 is CASSLLAGGVGTDTQYF. CDR3 DNA: TGTGCCAGCAGCTTATTAGCGGGGGGAGTTGGCACAGATACGCAGTATTTT.

J is TRBJ1-5 and V is TRBV3-1; no clear D. V was trimmed by 1 base and J by 5 bases, leaving 6 bases between them. The germline CDR1 and CDR2 sequences are LGHDT and YNNKEL (reference sequence). The CDR3 is 13 residues long. The CDR3 DNA is TGTGCCAGCAGCCAAGCTATGCATCAGCCCCAGCATTTT. Amino acids: CASSQAMHQPQHF.

The rearrangement uses TRBV7-9 and TRBJ2-1; D remains unclear. CDR1 and CDR2 (germline): SEHNR, FQNEAQ (reference sequence). Between the trimmed V and J ends, which lost 5 bases and 11 bases, there was a span of 10 bases. The CDR3 contains 11 residues. The CDR3, as DNA: TGTGCCAGCAGCCCCCTAGATAAGCAGTTCTTC. Translation: CASSPLDKQFF.

The chain recombines TRBV29-1 with TRBJ2-7, with D perhaps TRBD2 (6 bases). Germline-derived CDR1 and CDR2 are SQVTM and ANQGSEA. The CDR3 sequence is 14 residues long. V was pared by 0 bases and J by 5 bases, with 14 bases between. The CDR3, as DNA: TGCAGCGTTGAAGACGGCGGGGCAACCAACGAGCAGTACTTC. Protein sequence: CSVEDGGATNEQYF.

This clonotype was seen a handful of times. V gene TRBV12-3 or TRBV12-4 combines with J gene TRBJ1-1; weak D call: TRBD1 (5 bases). The germline V and J ends were trimmed by 3 bases and 1 base, with 9 bases remaining between them. The CDR3 contains 14 residues. The CDR3 here is CASSFSGANTEAFF. CDR3 DNA sequence: TGTGCCAGCAGTTTTTCTGGGGCGAACACTGAAGCTTTCTTT.

This clonotype was found a few times. This chain connects TRBV28 to TRBJ2-3; TRBD1 agrees at 7 bases. V was clipped by 7 bases and J by 0 bases; unmatched bases: 4. This CDR3 region has 14 residues. Germline-derived CDR1 and CDR2 are MDHEN and SYDVKM. The chain's CDR3 is CASNMGQSTDTQYF. The CDR3 DNA reads TGTGCCAGCAACATGGGACAGAGCACAGATACGCAGTATTTT. Based on the CDR3 plus reference TRBV28 and TRBJ2-3, the full variable domain is DVKVTQSSRYLVKRTGEKVFLECVQDMDHENMFWYRQDPGLGLRLIYFSYDVKMKEKGDIPEGYSVSREKKERFSLILESASTNQTSMYLCASNMGQSTDTQYFGPGTRLTVL.

On this clonotype itself: A read error may produce the germline difference seen at one junction end. This chain uses TRBV29-1 with TRBJ2-5; TRBD1 agrees at 8 bases. The CDR3 runs to 12 residues. Germline CDR1 SQVTM, CDR2 ANQGSEA. The chain's CDR3 is CSVGASTGQALF. In nucleotides, the CDR3 is TGCAGCGTTGGGGCCTCCACGGGACAGGCTCTTTTC.

The V call is TRBV29-1, the J call TRBJ1-2; 10 positions agree with TRBD1. Germline lookup yields CDR1 SQVTM and CDR2 ANQGSEA. The CDR3 has 15 amino acids. V gave up 1 base and J gave up 4 bases; unmatched junction bases: 6. CDR3 coding DNA: TGCAGCGTTGAAGGTGGGGACAGGGGATTCTATGGCTACACCTTC. It encodes CSVEGGDRGFYGYTF.